These 28 T cell receptor beta chains were sequenced from one sample in a study of T cell repertoires in cytomegalovirus infection. A single record per CDR3 protein comes from TCRdb applying MiXCR to the reads. Of about 450,000 distinct CDR3 sequences listed, 31% are singletons. The specimen sequenced was PBMCs. Source of these receptors: a human donor in good health (CMV status not recorded). Some clones in this sample may be carry-over from other donors' samples.

Ten or more counts support this clonotype. The chain uses TRBV7-6 and TRBJ2-1; 9 bases agree with TRBD2. The CDR3 runs 16 residues. The trim removed 5 bases at V and 7 bases at J, leaving 12 bases unmatched. Germline-derived CDR1 and CDR2 are SGHVS and FNYEAQ. The CDR3 nucleotides are TGTGCCAGCAGCCCCATTCTAGCGGGGCCAGGGAATGAGCAGTTCTTC. It yields the protein CASSPILAGPGNEQFF. The complete variable domain, with remaining parts taken from reference TRBV7-6 and TRBJ2-1, reads GAGVSQSPRYKVTKRGQDVALRCDPISGHVSLYWYRQALGQGPEFLTYFNYEAQQDKSGLPNDRFSAERPEGSISTLTIQRTEQRDSAMYRCASSPILAGPGNEQFFGPGTRLTVL.

For this clonotype: Since a much larger clone is just one base distant, this may be a read error. The chain recombines TRBV6-6 with TRBJ2-1, with D possibly TRBD2 on 6 matching bases. The germline gives CDR1 MNHNY, CDR2 SVGAGI (reference sequence). The CDR3 runs 15 residues. CDR3 loop: CTSSYSGGARNEQFF. Written as DNA, the CDR3 is TGTACCAGCAGTTACTCCGGAGGGGCACGCAATGAGCAGTTCTTC.

CDR3 sequence: CSAGTLAGGNYEQYF. The CDR3 region has the DNA TGCAGTGCTGGAACCCTAGCGGGGGGAAACTACGAGCAGTACTTC. The chain recombines TRBV20-1 with TRBJ2-7; 11 bases are a match to TRBD2. Trimming at V came to 5 bases and at J to 3 bases, leaving 9 bases not matched to a gene. Germline assignment: CDR1 DFQATT and CDR2 SNEGSKA (reference sequence). The CDR3 extends over 15 amino acids.

This clonotype was detected only a few times. The J gene is TRBJ2-7, the V gene TRBV7-6; 7 bases agree with TRBD1. Germline V gives CDR1 SGHVS, CDR2 FNYEAQ. This CDR3 has 15 residues. V dropped 0 bases and J dropped 3; count of bases not matched to a gene: 5. CDR3 protein: CASSLATGTDYEQYF. In DNA, the CDR3 is TGTGCCAGCAGCTTAGCAACCGGGACAGACTACGAGCAGTACTTC.

The chain joins TRBV28 to TRBJ1-4; no definite D call. The V end was cut by 7 bases, the J end by 3 bases, with 9 bases between. The germline CDR1 and CDR2 sequences are MDHEN and SYDVKM. CDR3 length: 13 residues. The CDR3 DNA follows: TGTGCCAGCAATGAGGCTTCTAATGAAAAACTGTTTTTT. It translates to CASNEASNEKLFF.

The chain couples TRBV12-3 or TRBV12-4 to TRBJ1-1, with D possibly being TRBD1 (5 bases). V dropped 7 bases and J dropped 7 bases, with 13 bases sitting between them. This CDR3 is 12 amino acids long. The CDR3 here is CASIQRDGEAFF. CDR3 DNA: TGTGCCAGCATTCAAAGGGACGGTGAAGCTTTCTTT.

The chain combines TRBV19 with TRBJ1-2, with D tentatively TRBD1 (6 bases). Trimming took off 6 bases at V and 2 bases at J, with 13 bases between the two ends. This CDR3 comprises 14 residues. Looked up from germline, CDR1 is LNHDA and CDR2 is SQIVND (reference sequence). The CDR3 spells CASRTRGRNYGYTF. The CDR3 region has the DNA TGTGCCAGTAGGACCAGGGGTCGGAACTATGGCTACACCTTC. Looking up the rest from reference TRBV19 and TRBJ1-2 gives the full variable domain: DGGITQSPKYLFRKEGQNVTLSCEQNLNHDAMYWYRQDPGQGLRLIYYSQIVNDFQKGDIAEGYSVSREKKESFPLTVTSAQKNPTAFYLCASRTRGRNYGYTFGSGTRLTVV.

As concerns this clonotype: A read error may explain this, as a much larger clone is one base away. CDR3 bases: TGTGCCAGCAGCATGGACAGGGTTTGGACTGAAGCTTTCTTT. Residues: CASSMDRVWTEAFF. The chain uses TRBV12-3 or TRBV12-4 and TRBJ1-1, with 8 nucleotides matching TRBD1. J gave up 5 bases and V 6 bases, and 8 bases lay outside the gene matches. The CDR3 spans 14 residues.

The chain has TRBV19 and TRBJ2-5, with 11 bases that match TRBD2. Germline V gene sequence: CDR1 LNHDA, CDR2 SQIVND (reference sequence). The CDR3 length is 16 residues. V gave up 3 bases and J gave up 4 bases; unmatched junction bases: 7. This chain's CDR3 is CASSILLAGGGETQYF. The CDR3, as DNA: TGTGCCAGTAGTATTCTCCTAGCGGGGGGCGGAGAGACCCAGTACTTC.

This chain connects TRBV12-3 or TRBV12-4 to TRBJ1-2; a weak D match, TRBD1 (5 bases). CDR3 length: 15 residues. V shed 3 bases and J shed 2 bases, with 13 bases lying between them. CDR3 coding DNA: TGTGCCAGCAGTTTCGGGGGGATTCGGAACTATGGCTACACCTTC. Its translation is CASSFGGIRNYGYTF.

This clonotype was seen repeatedly, ten times or more. The rearrangement links TRBV7-2 to TRBJ2-3; D unclear. The CDR3 runs 14 residues. The V gene lost 2 bases and the J gene lost 1 base, with 7 bases spanning the gap. Germline loops: CDR1 SGHTA, CDR2 FQGNSA. CDR3 nucleotides: TGTGCCAGCAGCTTAAGAGTGGGCACAGATACGCAGTATTTT. Protein product: CASSLRVGTDTQYF.

The gene calls are TRBV29-1 and TRBJ1-2; 7 bases align to TRBD1. Trimming removed 6 bases from V and 7 bases from J; junction bases left unmatched: 11. Germline CDR1 is SQVTM and CDR2 is ANQGSEA. The CDR3 extends over 13 amino acids. CDR3 bases: TGCAGCGTCGTTGACAGGGATTTGAGTGGCTACACCTTC. Translation: CSVVDRDLSGYTF.

Comment on this clonotype: The missing conserved phenylalanine or tryptophan at the end of this CDR3 makes a read error likely. This chain links TRBV20-1 with TRBJ1-4, with a weak D call TRBD1 (6 bases). V lost 2 bases and J 6 bases, leaving 13 bases between the germline ends. Per germline, CDR1 DFQATT and CDR2 SNEGSKA (reference sequence). The length of the CDR3 is 14 residues. Here the CDR3 DNA reads TGCAGTGCTAGAAGGACAGAGGTTTATGAAAAACTGTTTTGT. Translation: CSARRTEVYEKLFC.

In its sample, this clonotype was seen many times. The V and J genes are TRBV7-6 and TRBJ2-3; TRBD2 aligns across 8 bases. The J segment lost 7 bases and the V segment lost 2 bases, leaving 11 bases of the junction unmatched. The CDR3 has 16 amino acids. Germline CDR1 is SGHVS and CDR2 is FNYEAQ. The CDR3 DNA follows: TGTGCCAGCAGCTTAAGAAGCGCGGGGGGCGCCAATACGCAGTATTTT. This sequence encodes CASSLRSAGGANTQYF.

This chain uses TRBV5-1 with TRBJ2-5, with 13 bases identical to TRBD2. The CDR3 runs to 16 residues. Germline V CDR1 and CDR2: SGHRS, YFSETQ. V dropped 4 bases and J dropped 1; count of bases not matched to a gene: 4. The DNA for the CDR3 is TGCGCCAGCAGCACGGGACTAGCGGGGATCCAAGAGACCCAGTACTTC. Encoded protein: CASSTGLAGIQETQYF.

V usage is TRBV9 and J usage is TRBJ1-6; a weak D match, TRBD1 (6 bases). Germline CDR1 reads SGDLS; CDR2 reads YYNGEE. Trimming cost V 0 bases and J 5 bases, with 9 bases left between them. The CDR3 runs 15 residues. The CDR3: CASSVGRTDNSPLHF. The CDR3 coding sequence is TGTGCCAGCAGCGTAGGCAGGACAGATAATTCACCCCTCCACTTT.

This clonotype was counted ten times or more. The chain employs TRBV7-2 and TRBJ1-5; the D is unclear. CDR3 size: 14 residues. V was trimmed by 5 bases and J by 7 bases, leaving 15 bases between them. Germline V lookup: CDR1 SGHTA, CDR2 FQGNSA. CDR3 DNA: TGTGCCAGCAGCCCGCTTTTTGGGTGGCAGCCCCAGCATTTT. Protein product: CASSPLFGWQPQHF.

On this clonotype: Possible read error: a much larger clone is one base away. The CDR3 reads CASSVERLAADTQSF. DNA for the CDR3: TGTGCCAGCAGCGTAGAAAGACTAGCAGCAGATACGCAGTCTTTT. V is TRBV11-2 and J is TRBJ2-3, with 7 nucleotides matching TRBD2. CDR1 and CDR2 from the germline V gene are SGHAT and FQNNGV. This CDR3 comprises 15 residues.

V and J are TRBV7-6 and TRBJ2-3, with 9 positions matching TRBD2. This CDR3 has 17 residues. The V gene end was trimmed by 2 bases and the J gene end by 1 base; junction bases not matched to a gene: 7. The germline CDR1 and CDR2 sequences are SGHVS and FNYEAQ. The CDR3 region has the DNA TGTGCCAGCAGCTTATTAGGGGGACTAGCACGCACAGATACGCAGTATTTT. Its protein is CASSLLGGLARTDTQYF.

This chain links TRBV14 with TRBJ1-2; D unclear. CDR3 length: 13 residues. V was trimmed by 4 bases and J by 3 bases, leaving 9 bases between them. Germline loops: CDR1 SGHDN, CDR2 FVKESK. The CDR3 DNA reads TGTGCCAGCAGCCGGGAGATGGACTATGGCTACACCTTC. Translated: CASSREMDYGYTF.

J is TRBJ2-7 and V is TRBV7-2, with a tentative D call TRBD1 (6 bases). This CDR3 is 14 amino acids long. Germline values: CDR1 SGHTA, CDR2 FQGNSA. The ends were cut back, 5 bases at V and 3 bases at J, with 14 bases in the middle. CDR3 residues: CASSISRGDYEQYF. In nucleotides, the CDR3 is TGTGCCAGCAGCATTTCCAGGGGAGACTACGAGCAGTACTTC.

Details on this clonotype: Possible read error: a much larger clone is one base away. The rearrangement joins TRBV7-2 to TRBJ2-7; TRBD2 is a possible D gene (6 bases). Trimming removed 5 bases from V and 7 bases from J, with 18 bases in between. This CDR3 contains 14 residues. Germline-derived CDR1 and CDR2 are SGHTA and FQGNSA. CDR3 coding DNA: TGTGCCAGCAGCACCCCTCGGGACGGGGGAGAGCAGTACTTC. Protein sequence: CASSTPRDGGEQYF.

This clonotype turned up a few times. This chain connects TRBV6-1 to TRBJ2-3; D remains unclear. Trimming pared 1 base from V and 0 bases from J, leaving 8 bases between. The CDR3 sequence is 15 residues long. Germline V CDR1 and CDR2: MNHNS, SASEGT. The CDR3 DNA is TGTGCCAGCAGTGAAGTACACCATAGCACAGATACGCAGTATTTT. This translates into CASSEVHHSTDTQYF.

A word on this clonotype: The junction does not match germline at one end; this may be a read error. V usage is TRBV19 and J usage is TRBJ2-1; D perhaps matches TRBD2 (7 bases). This CDR3 has 19 amino acids. CDR1 LNHDA and CDR2 SQIVND come from the germline V gene (reference sequence). Here the CDR3 reads CASRIVLWGGPGRGNEQFF. The CDR3 bases are TGTGCCAGTCGTATCGTTCTATGGGGGGGGCCAGGGAGGGGCAATGAGCAGTTCTTC.

Details on this clonotype: The junction does not match germline at one end; this may be a read error. The genes are TRBV15 and TRBJ2-4; TRBD1 or TRBD2 may be the D gene (5 bases each). Germline CDR1 is LNHNV and CDR2 is YYDKDF (reference sequence). The length of the CDR3 is 16 residues. The CDR3 sequence: CATSRGSGLAQNIQYF. The CDR3, as DNA: TGTGCCACCAGCAGAGGGTCGGGGCTAGCCCAAAACATTCAGTACTTC.

A few counts support this clonotype. The chain links TRBV27 to TRBJ2-3; no clear D. The CDR3 is 15 residues long. Germline loops: CDR1 MNHEY, CDR2 SMNVEV (reference sequence). With 3 bases removed from V and 1 base from J, the gap between germline ends came to 11 bases. CDR3 DNA: TGTGCCAGCAGTTTTGGCAGTCCTCGCACAGATACGCAGTATTTT. It is translated as CASSFGSPRTDTQYF.

Of note for this clonotype: The CDR3 does not end in the conserved phenylalanine or tryptophan, so this is likely a read error. The chain employs TRBV28 and TRBJ1-6; D gene uncertain. Per germline, CDR1 MDHEN and CDR2 SYDVKM. V shed 5 bases and J shed 3 bases, with 11 bases lying between them. The CDR3 runs 15 residues. CDR3 sequence reads: CASSPRGYYNSPLHL. In DNA, the CDR3 is TGTGCCAGCAGTCCCCGGGGATACTATAATTCACCCCTCCACTTA.

On this clonotype itself: It is likely a read error, because the conserved phenylalanine at the end of the CDR3 is missing. No DNA is shown, since the ends of the CDR3 on it are uncertain; the CDR3 is the one TCRdb lists. The CDR3 spells CASSLGGVSNQPQQV. This rearrangement joins TRBV7-8 to TRBJ1-5; TRBD1 reflects the table's D call only, with no check against the DNA. The CDR3 has 15 residues if both end residues are counted. The germline gives CDR1 SGHVS, CDR2 FQNEAQ.